The subject of this entry is one TCR beta chain. As yet, its antigen is unknown. Blood was drawn once from each donor into heparinised tubes. The draws averaged about 0.12 L. Expressed TCRB transcripts were sequenced after all isolated RNA was converted to cDNA. Profiling relied on immunoSEQ multiplex PCR, and the TCRdb table lists in-frame clones only, not all of them. This repertoire shows 150,000 to 160,000 clones, around 10% found once; its top ten account for under 2.5%. The sample belongs to a study of beta chain features in type 1 diabetes. From germline, CDR1 is SGHKS and CDR2 YYEKEE (reference sequence). This CDR3 spans 15 amino acids. The V and J ends lost 2 bases and 7 bases, in that order; junction bases with no gene match: 11. Study-level findings and limits: Insertion counts at VDJ junctions were lower in type 1 diabetes patients, who also showed more deletions there. PCR may have favored shorter templates equally in patients and controls. Among patients, naive, central memory and Treg TCRB repertoires appeared more similar than among healthy donors.

The chain links TRBV5-5 to TRBJ1-1; 7 positions agree with TRBD1. The material sequenced was central memory CD4+ T cells from blood. The clonotype originates from a man aged 18 to 30 in good health. The CDR3, as DNA: TGTGCCAGCAGCTTAATATCCGACAGGGCCCATGAAGCTTTCTTT. Encoded protein: CASSLISDRAHEAFF.